Below are 31 T cell receptor beta chains sequenced from a single sample in a study of brain T cells in children with intractable seizures. Clones were sequenced by immunoSEQ multiplex PCR, and TCRdb holds only the in-frame ones, with some missing. The sample holds approximately 41,000 clones, 80% to 95% seen once. The source was peripheral blood, collected at surgery. These receptors came from a girl aged 2 to 10 with tuberous sclerosis and intractable seizures.

This chain connects TRBV18 to TRBJ1-1; D ambiguous. V was cut by 2 bases and J by 0 bases, with 7 bases left in between. The CDR3 is made up of 14 amino acids. Looked up from germline, CDR1 is KGHSH and CDR2 is LQKENI. The CDR3 region has the DNA TGTGCCAGCTCACCAGGGCCGTTGAACACTGAAGCTTTCTTT. Amino acids: CASSPGPLNTEAFF.

The CDR3: CASSEAPTATGKWEKLFF. CDR3 DNA: TGTGCCAGCAGTGAAGCGCCAACCGCCACAGGGAAGTGGGAAAAACTGTTTTTT. The chain has TRBV6-1 and TRBJ1-4; tentatively, D is TRBD1 (6 bases). Trimming left V 0 bases short and J 8 bases short, with 22 bases between. Germline V lookup: CDR1 MNHNS, CDR2 SASEGT. The length of the CDR3 is 18 residues.

V and J are TRBV11-1 and TRBJ1-6; D is perhaps TRBD1 (5 bases). CDR3 size: 15 residues. Germline CDR1 and CDR2: SGHAT and FQDESV (reference sequence). The V gene lost 2 bases and the J gene lost 7 bases, with 12 bases spanning the gap. The CDR3 sequence: CASSLNTGGNSPLHF. CDR3 coding DNA: TGTGCCAGCAGCTTAAACACAGGTGGGAATTCACCCCTCCACTTT.

The chain carries TRBV19 and TRBJ2-5; no reliable D call. V was clipped by 5 bases and J by 3 bases, with 10 bases between them. Germline loops: CDR1 LNHDA, CDR2 SQIVND (reference sequence). The CDR3 has 13 residues. The CDR3 sequence is CASSGYAKETQYF. The CDR3 coding sequence is TGTGCCAGTAGTGGCTACGCCAAAGAGACCCAGTACTTC.

The chain couples TRBV5-1 to TRBJ2-5; D unclear. V gave up 4 bases and J gave up 2 bases, with 9 bases separating them. CDR1 and CDR2 (germline): SGHRS, YFSETQ. This CDR3 contains 13 residues. CDR3 residues: CASSQVQQETQYF. DNA for the CDR3: TGCGCCAGCAGCCAAGTCCAGCAAGAGACCCAGTACTTC.

V gene TRBV29-1 combines with J gene TRBJ2-3, with D possibly matching TRBD1 (6 bases). Germline V CDR1 and CDR2: SQVTM, ANQGSEA. CDR3 length: 13 amino acids. V lost 4 bases, J lost 3 bases, and 11 bases lay in between. The CDR3 sequence: CSVAQGKTDTQYF. The CDR3 bases are TGCAGCGTTGCCCAGGGGAAGACAGATACGCAGTATTTT.

The rearrangement joins TRBV6-5 to TRBJ1-1; D unclear. CDR3 length: 13 amino acids. CDR1 is MNHEY and CDR2 is SVGAGI in the germline V gene. V was pared by 2 bases and J by 1 base, with 5 bases between. This CDR3 reads CASSYKPNTEAFF. CDR3 bases: TGTGCCAGCAGTTACAAACCGAACACTGAAGCTTTCTTT.

V gene TRBV12-3 or TRBV12-4 combines with J gene TRBJ1-1; D uncertain. Between the trimmed V and J ends, which lost 2 bases and 5 bases, there was a span of 6 bases. This CDR3 has 12 residues. This chain's CDR3 is CASSLMGTEAFF. In DNA form, the CDR3 reads TGTGCCAGCAGTTTAATGGGGACTGAAGCTTTCTTT.

The V gene is TRBV4-2, the J gene TRBJ1-1, with D possibly matching TRBD1 (5 bases). The V end was cut by 0 bases, the J end by 5 bases, with 10 bases between. Per the germline V gene, CDR1 is LGHNA and CDR2 is YNFKEQ. CDR3 size: 14 residues. CDR3 in DNA: TGTGCCAGCAGCCAAGATGCGGACATTACTGAAGCTTTCTTT. Translating it yields CASSQDADITEAFF.

V gene TRBV5-8 combines with J gene TRBJ1-6, with D perhaps TRBD1 (6 bases). Looked up from germline, CDR1 is SGHTS and CDR2 is YDEGEE. Trimming pared 0 bases from V and 0 bases from J, leaving 19 bases between. This CDR3 is built from 20 residues. The CDR3 nucleotides read TGTGCCAGCAGCTTGGTACAGGGACGGTTCGTAAGCTCCTATAATTCACCCCTCCACTTT. Protein product: CASSLVQGRFVSSYNSPLHF.

This clone was detected only once. This rearrangement joins TRBV3-1 (or the pseudogene TRBV3-2) to TRBJ2-2, with 7 bases aligning to TRBD2. Germline loops: CDR1 LGHDT, CDR2 YNNKEL (reference sequence). V gave up 4 bases and J gave up 7 bases; unmatched junction bases: 6. The CDR3 runs to 14 residues. For the CDR3, the DNA is TGTGCCAGCAGCCGTCCGGGACTAATCGGGGAGCTGTTTTTT. Its protein is CASSRPGLIGELFF.

The sample holds one count of this clone. The chain carries TRBV14 and TRBJ1-3, with D maybe TRBD1 (6 bases). The CDR3 consists of 15 residues. Germline V gene lookup returns CDR1 SGHDN and CDR2 FVKESK. V was shortened by 5 bases and J by 5 bases, with 16 bases between the two germline ends. Written as DNA, the CDR3 is TGTGCCAGCAGCACCTACAGGGAACTGAGAAACACCATATATTTT. Translated: CASSTYRELRNTIYF.

The gene calls are TRBV6-5 and TRBJ1-3, with 10 bases matching TRBD1. The CDR3 runs 15 residues. Germline loops: CDR1 MNHEY, CDR2 SVGAGI. J was trimmed by 4 bases and V by 5 bases; bases with no gene match: 5. The CDR3 sequence is CASSHDRGPGNTIYF. CDR3 DNA sequence: TGTGCCAGCAGTCATGACAGGGGGCCAGGAAACACCATATATTTT.

This chain joins TRBV12-5 and TRBJ1-1; D is ambiguous. CDR3 size: 13 residues. The V end lost 6 bases, the J end lost 1 base, and 9 bases lay between the germline ends. Germline CDR1 reads LGHNT; CDR2 reads FRNRAP. The CDR3: CASGPDPNTEAFF. DNA of the CDR3: TGTGCTAGTGGACCAGACCCGAACACTGAAGCTTTCTTT.

This rearrangement joins TRBV5-1 to TRBJ1-2; D call uncertain. This CDR3 comprises 13 residues. The V end was cut by 3 bases, the J end by 8 bases, with 14 bases between. Germline V lookup: CDR1 SGHRS, CDR2 YFSETQ. CDR3 sequence reads: CASSSPQGRGYTF. The CDR3 DNA sequence: TGCGCCAGCAGCTCCCCACAAGGACGCGGCTACACCTTC.

This chain connects TRBV28 to TRBJ1-3; D gene unclear. This CDR3 comprises 16 residues. Germline V CDR1 and CDR2: MDHEN, SYDVKM. Between the trimmed V and J ends, which lost 1 base and 3 bases, there was a span of 13 bases. CDR3 amino acids: CASSLFSSPFGNTIYF. The CDR3 DNA reads as TGTGCCAGCAGTTTATTCAGCAGTCCCTTTGGAAACACCATATATTTT.

This clone appeared once. The chain is built from TRBV7-2 and TRBJ1-5, with a possible D match to TRBD1 (5 bases). The germline CDR1 and CDR2 sequences are SGHTA and FQGNSA. The CDR3 covers 15 residues. V lost 1 base, J lost 7 bases, and 14 bases lay in between. CDR3 residues: CASSLDRDVGQPQHF. In DNA, the CDR3 is TGTGCCAGCAGCTTAGATAGGGACGTGGGACAGCCCCAGCATTTT.

This clone was detected once. The chain combines TRBV24-1 with TRBJ1-4; D is undetermined. The CDR3 runs to 16 residues. V was cut by 4 bases and J by 6 bases, with 17 bases left in between. Germline values: CDR1 KGHDR, CDR2 SFDVKD. The CDR3 protein is CATSEPPTPKDEKLFF. CDR3 bases: TGTGCCACCAGTGAACCCCCAACCCCCAAGGATGAAAAACTGTTTTTT.

This clone was seen once. The rearrangement uses TRBV18 and TRBJ1-5, with D possibly being TRBD1 (5 bases). Trimming removed 3 bases from V and 3 bases from J, with 12 bases in between. The CDR3 is 15 residues long. Germline V gene lookup returns CDR1 KGHSH and CDR2 LQKENI. The CDR3 here is CASSPGRTNNQPQHF. DNA of the CDR3: TGTGCCAGCTCACCGGGGCGGACCAACAATCAGCCCCAGCATTTT.

In its sample, this clone was seen once. The rearrangement links TRBV5-6 to TRBJ2-5; TRBD1 matches at 9 bases. The V and J ends lost 0 bases and 2 bases, in that order; junction bases with no gene match: 5. The CDR3 loop spans 16 amino acids. Germline V gives CDR1 SGHDT, CDR2 YYEEEE. The CDR3 nucleotides are TGTGCCAGCAGCTTGGTCCCGACAGGGGGACAAGAGACCCAGTACTTC. This sequence encodes CASSLVPTGGQETQYF.

V usage is TRBV5-6 and J usage is TRBJ2-3, with D perhaps TRBD2 (6 bases). Germline CDR1 reads SGHDT; CDR2 reads YYEEEE. The CDR3 totals 16 residues. Trimming cost V 1 base and J 3 bases, with 15 bases left between them. The CDR3 DNA follows: TGTGCCAGCAGCTTGAGGTTTGCGCGGGGAACAGATACGCAGTATTTT. This codes for CASSLRFARGTDTQYF.

The rearrangement uses TRBV29-1 and TRBJ2-6, with D perhaps assigned TRBD1 or TRBD2 (5 bases each). Germline V CDR1 and CDR2: SQVTM, ANQGSEA. Trimming cost V 5 bases and J 3 bases, with 14 bases left between them. There are 15 residues in the CDR3. The CDR3 nucleotides read TGCAGCGTTCGAGAGGGGACCGGTGGGGCCAACGTCCTGACTTTC. As protein: CSVREGTGGANVLTF.

The chain is built from TRBV30 and TRBJ2-3, with D unresolved. The V end lost 3 bases, the J end lost 4 bases, and 8 bases lay between the germline ends. The CDR3 spans 12 residues. CDR1 is GTSNPN, CDR2 SVGIG, per germline (reference sequence). CDR3 bases: TGTGCCTGGAGCGTAGCCGCAGATACGCAGTATTTT. It translates to CAWSVAADTQYF.

The V and J genes are TRBV7-3 and TRBJ1-1, with no clear D. The germline V gene has CDR1 SGHTA and CDR2 FQGTGA. The CDR3 contains 14 residues. V shed 2 bases and J shed 1 base, with 8 bases lying between them. The CDR3: CASSLSAGNTEAFF. The CDR3 DNA follows: TGTGCCAGCAGCTTATCAGCCGGGAACACTGAAGCTTTCTTT.

The V call is TRBV2, the J call TRBJ1-1; no firm D call. Trimming removed 0 bases at V and 1 base at J, with 12 bases between. There are 16 residues in the CDR3. Germline CDR1 reads SNHLY; CDR2 reads FYNNEI. The CDR3 DNA follows: TGTGCCAGCAGTGAAGCTGCCTTACAGAGGAACACTGAAGCTTTCTTT. Translating gives CASSEAALQRNTEAFF.

V usage is TRBV19 and J usage is TRBJ1-5, with D perhaps matching TRBD1 (5 bases). The V gene's germline CDR1 is LNHDA and CDR2 SQIVND (reference sequence). Trimming cost V 5 bases and J 9 bases, with 17 bases left between them. CDR3 length: 14 amino acids. The CDR3 reads CASSVSGPGGPQHF. Written as DNA, the CDR3 is TGTGCCAGTAGTGTCTCGGGACCGGGGGGGCCCCAGCATTTT.

This clone was found once. The gene calls are TRBV4-1 and TRBJ1-4; 7 positions agree with TRBD1. The V gene's germline CDR1 is MGHRA and CDR2 YSYEKL. The CDR3 covers 15 residues. V lost 4 bases to trimming and J lost 5 bases; unmatched junction nucleotides: 7. The CDR3 reads CASSRTGTVNEKLFF. The CDR3 DNA sequence: TGCGCCAGCAGCCGGACCGGGACAGTGAATGAAAAACTGTTTTTT.

The chain links TRBV7-9 to TRBJ1-1; D not resolved. The germline V gene has CDR1 SEHNR and CDR2 FQNEAQ (reference sequence). The CDR3 totals 14 residues. V lost 1 base, J lost 1 base, and 7 bases lay in between. As DNA, the CDR3 is TGTGCCAGCAGCTTAGGCCGGGAGAACACTGAAGCTTTCTTT. This codes for CASSLGRENTEAFF.

The chain couples TRBV5-5 to TRBJ2-4; the D gene is possibly TRBD1 (6 bases). The germline CDR1 and CDR2 sequences are SGHKS and YYEKEE (reference sequence). The CDR3 runs to 18 residues. V dropped 3 bases and J dropped 0 bases, with 19 bases sitting between them. For the CDR3, the DNA is TGTGCCAGCAGCTCTACCGGGACAAGGGAGCTAGCCAAAAACATTCAGTACTTC. Its protein product is CASSSTGTRELAKNIQYF.

The count of this clone is one. The chain joins TRBV12-5 to TRBJ2-5; 9 positions match TRBD1. The CDR3 extends over 16 amino acids. Unmatched junction bases numbered 13, after V lost 6 bases and J lost 5 bases. Germline lookup yields CDR1 LGHNT and CDR2 FRNRAP. CDR3 region: CASGQPRQGVRETQYF. Here the CDR3 DNA reads TGTGCTAGTGGCCAGCCCCGACAGGGGGTGAGGGAGACCCAGTACTTC.

This clone was picked up a small number of times. This rearrangement joins TRBV2 to TRBJ1-6, with TRBD1 matching over 8 bases. Germline assignment: CDR1 SNHLY and CDR2 FYNNEI. CDR3 length: 15 amino acids. Germline trimming cut 7 bases from V and 7 bases from J; bases unmatched to any gene: 9. The CDR3: CASIEQGAANSPLHF. CDR3 in DNA: TGTGCCAGCATTGAGCAGGGGGCAGCGAATTCACCCCTCCACTTT.